These 11 T cell receptor beta chains were sequenced from one sample in a study of human T cells and chemical hapten exposure. TCRdb called the RACE reads again in MiXCR, with one record for every CDR3 protein. The data contain roughly 24,000 distinct CDR3 sequences, 8% to 10% of them singletons. Time point in this sample: patch test 2, 6 weeks after DPC sensitization. Treatment specified: therapeutic diphenylcyclopropenone sensitization with weekly scalp DPC. The sample consisted of whole blood, taken in connection with sensitization to the hapten diphenylcyclopropenone (DPC). Receptor source: a young man with alopecia areata. Some clones in this sample may be carry-over from other donors' samples.

V usage is TRBV28 and J usage is TRBJ1-2, with 7 positions matching TRBD1. The germline CDR1 and CDR2 sequences are MDHEN and SYDVKM. The CDR3 has 13 amino acids. The junction had 4 bases not matched to a gene; V was cut back by 5 bases and J by 4 bases. The CDR3 DNA reads TGTGCCAGCAGTCTCAGGGGGGCCTATGGCTACACCTTC. Translating gives CASSLRGAYGYTF.

In this sample, this clonotype turned up many times. The rearrangement links TRBV10-1 to TRBJ2-7; possibly TRBD1 for D (5 bases). Germline CDR1 is WNHNN and CDR2 is SYGVQD (reference sequence). This CDR3 region has 14 residues. CDR3 bases: TGCGTCCTCATAAATAGGGGATCCTCCTACGAGCAGTACTTC. Translating gives CVLINRGSSYEQYF.

This clonotype was found many times. This rearrangement joins TRBV7-2 to TRBJ1-1; 8 bases map to TRBD1. The CDR3 consists of 13 residues. V lost 5 bases and J lost 5; bases outside the gene matches: 4. Germline V gene data show CDR1 as SGHTA and CDR2 as FQGNSA. As DNA, the CDR3 is TGTGCCAGCAGCACCGGACAGGGAACTGAAGCTTTCTTT. Protein: CASSTGQGTEAFF.

This chain connects TRBV11-2 to TRBJ2-5, with 9 bases that match TRBD2. CDR3 length: 17 amino acids. The germline V gene has CDR1 SGHAT and CDR2 FQNNGV. V gave up 3 bases and J gave up 2 bases; unmatched junction bases: 10. The CDR3 spells CASSLKLAGRIQETQYF. The CDR3 bases are TGTGCCAGCAGCTTGAAGCTAGCGGGGAGAATTCAAGAGACCCAGTACTTC. Filled out from reference TRBV11-2 and TRBJ2-5, the complete variable domain reads EAGVAQSPRYKIIEKRQSVAFWCNPISGHATLYWYQQILGQGPKLLIQFQNNGVVDDSQLPKDRFSAERLKGVDSTLKIQPAKLEDSAVYLCASSLKLAGRIQETQYFGPGTRLLVL.

The V call is TRBV12-3 or TRBV12-4, the J call TRBJ1-6, with D possibly TRBD1 on 6 matching bases. The CDR3 has 14 amino acids. V was trimmed by 5 bases and J by 10 bases, leaving 15 bases between them. The CDR3 here is CASSLTGTSSPLHF. CDR3 coding DNA: TGTGCCAGCAGTCTTACAGGGACGAGCTCACCCCTCCACTTT.

This clonotype was found many times. The J gene is TRBJ2-3, the V gene TRBV19; D might be TRBD1 (5 bases). Germline V gives CDR1 LNHDA, CDR2 SQIVND (reference sequence). Trimming removed 7 bases at V and 3 bases at J, with 17 bases between. The CDR3 runs to 15 residues. The CDR3 bases are TGTGCCAGTACCGCCCGACACAGGCAAACAGATACGCAGTATTTT. This translates into CASTARHRQTDTQYF.

CDR3 in amino acids: CASSQETSGDQFF. CDR3 bases: TGCGCCAGCAGCCAAGAGACTAGCGGGGATCAGTTCTTC. V gene TRBV4-3 combines with J gene TRBJ2-1; TRBD2 aligns across 11 bases. Trimming cost V 0 bases and J 13 bases; bases outside gene matches: 2. Germline assignment: CDR1 LGHNA and CDR2 YSLEER. The CDR3 contains 13 residues.

This clonotype has at least ten counts. The V and J genes are TRBV21-1 and TRBJ2-1; the table's D call, TRBD2, was not checked against the DNA. TRBV21-1 is termed a pseudogene. The CDR3 sequence is 14 residues long. The CDR3: CASSKGGTNNEQFF. CDR3 in DNA: TGTGCCAGCAGCAAAGGAGGGACTAACAATGAGCAGTTCTTC.

This clonotype showed up many times. The gene calls are TRBV7-2 and TRBJ2-5, with D possibly matching TRBD2 (6 bases). Germline assignment: CDR1 SGHTA and CDR2 FQGNSA. V lost 5 bases and J lost 8, with 15 bases in between. The CDR3 consists of 13 residues. The DNA for the CDR3 is TGTGCCAGCAGCACCGGGAGATCCATAACCCAGTACTTC. Amino acid sequence: CASSTGRSITQYF.

In its sample, this clonotype was seen many times. This chain links TRBV18 with TRBJ2-3; TRBD1 matches 9 bases. There are 15 residues in the CDR3. The trim removed 6 bases at V and 2 bases at J, leaving 6 bases unmatched. CDR1 and CDR2 (germline): KGHSH, LQKENI. CDR3 loop: CASSLGQGTTDTQYF. CDR3 bases: TGTGCCAGCTCTCTCGGACAGGGGACCACAGATACGCAGTATTTT.

This clonotype has at least ten counts. The chain combines TRBV4-1 with TRBJ2-1; no firm D call. Germline V gene data show CDR1 as MGHRA and CDR2 as YSYEKL. Trimming removed 4 bases from V and 5 bases from J, with 9 bases in between. The CDR3 totals 13 residues. DNA for the CDR3: TGCGCCAGCAGCCTAGGAATCGACAATGAGCAGTTCTTC. This gives the protein CASSLGIDNEQFF.